These 21 T cell receptor beta chains were sequenced from one sample in a study of cytomegalovirus exposure and HLA in healthy donors. Profiled with immunoSEQ multiplex PCR; TCRdb holds only in-frame clones, not every one. The data hold around 250,000 clones, with 90% observed a single time. The sequencing sample was made of PBMCs. The receptors derive from a woman between 18 and 30 years old in good health and CMV-seronegative.

This chain joins TRBV6-1 and TRBJ1-5, with D perhaps matching TRBD1 (5 bases). The germline V and J ends were trimmed by 5 bases and 3 bases, with 14 bases remaining between them. The CDR3 covers 15 residues. Germline CDR1 MNHNS, CDR2 SASEGT. The CDR3 DNA sequence: TGTGCCAGCAGTTGGGGGGTAAGCAACAATCAGCCCCAGCATTTT. Translation gives CASSWGVSNNQPQHF.

The V and J genes are TRBV5-4 and TRBJ1-2, with D maybe TRBD1 (5 bases). The length of the CDR3 is 14 residues. Germline V gene lookup returns CDR1 SGHNT and CDR2 YYREEE (reference sequence). V lost 0 bases to trimming and J lost 3 bases, with 9 bases between them. Written as DNA, the CDR3 is TGTGCCAGCAGCTTGGTTGGGGGGGACTATGGCTACACCTTC. It specifies CASSLVGGDYGYTF.

V usage is TRBV11-2 and J usage is TRBJ2-3, with D tentatively TRBD1 (6 bases). This CDR3 spans 17 amino acids. V lost 1 base and J lost 2, with 16 bases in between. Looked up from germline, CDR1 is SGHAT and CDR2 is FQNNGV. In DNA, the CDR3 is TGTGCCAGCAGCTTAGGCTCCGGGACATTGTACACAGATACGCAGTATTTT. This codes for CASSLGSGTLYTDTQYF.

The chain is built from TRBV18 and TRBJ1-2; the match to TRBD1 covers 8 bases. V lost 0 bases, J lost 8 bases, and 8 bases stayed unmatched. Germline V gene sequence: CDR1 KGHSH, CDR2 LQKENI. The CDR3 runs to 15 residues. CDR3 DNA: TGTGCCAGCTCACCACCCGCAGGGGGCTTTCTGGGCTACACCTTC. Translating gives CASSPPAGGFLGYTF. The full variable domain, its missing parts supplied by reference TRBV18 and TRBJ1-2, is NAGVMQNPRHLVRRRGQEARLRCSPMKGHSHVYWYRQLPEEGLKFMVYLQKENIIDESGMPKERFSAEFPKEGPSILRIQQVVRGDSAAYFCASSPPAGGFLGYTFGSGTRLTVV.

The chain carries TRBV7-3 and TRBJ2-7, with D possibly TRBD1 on 7 matching bases. The CDR3 has 16 residues. Between the trimmed V and J ends, which lost 5 bases and 0 bases, there was a span of 17 bases. Germline CDR1 SGHTA, CDR2 FQGTGA. This CDR3 is CASSAGGPGFSYEQYF. Here the CDR3 DNA reads TGTGCCAGCAGCGCAGGGGGGCCAGGGTTCTCCTACGAGCAGTACTTC. The complete variable domain, with remaining parts taken from reference TRBV7-3 and TRBJ2-7, reads GAGVSQTPSNKVTEKGKYVELRCDPISGHTALYWYRQSLGQGPEFLIYFQGTGAADDSGLPNDRFFAVRPEGSVSTLKIQRTERGDSAVYLCASSAGGPGFSYEQYFGPGTRLTVT.

J is TRBJ2-2 and V is TRBV19; D not resolved. Deletions cut 0 bases from V and 4 bases from J, with 6 bases between. Germline values: CDR1 LNHDA, CDR2 SQIVND (reference sequence). The CDR3 extends over 14 amino acids. This CDR3 is CASSIDLLTGELFF. Written as DNA, the CDR3 is TGTGCCAGTAGTATAGATCTACTCACCGGGGAGCTGTTTTTT.

This chain links TRBV7-2 with TRBJ2-3, with D unresolved. In germline, CDR1 is SGHTA, CDR2 FQGNSA. With 2 bases removed from V and 2 bases from J, the gap between germline ends came to 5 bases. CDR3 length equals 13 residues. The CDR3 coding sequence is TGTGCCAGCAGCTTATCTATCACAGATACGCAGTATTTT. Translating gives CASSLSITDTQYF.

The J gene is TRBJ2-1, the V gene TRBV10-1, with 9 bases aligning to TRBD2. Per germline, CDR1 WNHNN and CDR2 SYGVQD (reference sequence). CDR3 size: 17 residues. The V gene end was trimmed by 4 bases and the J gene end by 5 bases; junction bases not matched to a gene: 12. CDR3 region: CASSGSQKRGADNEQFF. CDR3 in DNA: TGCGCCAGCAGTGGGTCCCAGAAGCGGGGGGCGGACAATGAGCAGTTCTTC.

The chain has TRBV27 and TRBJ2-7; TRBD2 is a possible D gene (6 bases). The germline gives CDR1 MNHEY, CDR2 SMNVEV (reference sequence). The ends were cut back, 6 bases at V and 1 base at J, with 13 bases in the middle. The CDR3 contains 14 residues. In DNA form, the CDR3 reads TGTGCCAGCAGGTCCCGGGAGTCATCCTACGAGCAGTACGTC. As protein: CASRSRESSYEQYV.

The chain joins TRBV4-3 to TRBJ1-2; D not resolved. The germline gives CDR1 LGHNA, CDR2 YSLEER. The CDR3 has 15 residues. V gave up 1 base and J gave up 4 bases, with 13 bases separating them. CDR3 loop: CASSQVGVGGYGYTF. The CDR3, as DNA: TGCGCCAGCAGCCAAGTTGGGGTCGGAGGCTATGGCTACACCTTC.

The genes are TRBV10-2 and TRBJ1-6; D not certain. Trimming removed 6 bases from V and 7 bases from J, with 13 bases in between. Germline loops: CDR1 WSHSY, CDR2 SAAADI. The CDR3 is 14 residues long. Here the CDR3 DNA reads TGCGCCAGCAGCCCCACAGAGTTCAATTCACCCCTCCACTTT. This translates into CASSPTEFNSPLHF.

The rearrangement uses TRBV29-1 and TRBJ2-1; possibly TRBD1 for D (5 bases). CDR3 length: 13 residues. Germline CDR1 and CDR2: SQVTM and ANQGSEA. V lost 6 bases and J lost 3, with 12 bases in between. Here the CDR3 reads CSVTGSFYNEQFF. The CDR3 DNA sequence: TGCAGCGTAACAGGTTCCTTCTACAATGAGCAGTTCTTC.

This clone was counted once. This chain uses TRBV28 with TRBJ1-6; no clear D gene. Germline V gives CDR1 MDHEN, CDR2 SYDVKM. The CDR3 has 14 residues. V shed 3 bases and J shed 4 bases, with 7 bases lying between them. The CDR3 loop reads CASSLGKYNSPLHF. The CDR3 DNA is TGTGCCAGCAGTTTGGGCAAGTATAATTCACCCCTCCACTTT.

This clone was detected only a few times. The chain is built from TRBV6-1 and TRBJ2-7; TRBD1 aligns across 7 bases. This CDR3 has 14 amino acids. Looked up from germline, CDR1 is MNHNS and CDR2 is SASEGT. The junction had 7 bases not matched to a gene; V was cut back by 4 bases and J by 4 bases. The CDR3 region has the DNA TGTGCCAGCAGTGGGCAGACAGGGAGTTACGAGCAGTACGTC. Protein: CASSGQTGSYEQYV.

The genes are TRBV21-1 and TRBJ1-5; TRBD1 is taken as the D call from the table, unchecked against the DNA. TRBV21-1 is recorded as a pseudogene. The CDR3 contains 15 residues. The CDR3 protein is CAISRAGDSNQPQHF. DNA of the CDR3: TGTGCCATCAGCAGGGCAGGCGATAGCAATCAGCCCCAGCATTTT.

This clone came up once. This chain links TRBV11-1 with TRBJ2-5; 11 bases agree with TRBD2. V was pared by 4 bases and J by 2 bases, with 6 bases of the junction left unmatched. The CDR3 runs 16 residues. Per the germline V gene, CDR1 is SGHAT and CDR2 is FQDESV (reference sequence). The CDR3 nucleotides are TGTGCCAGCAGCTCGATAGCGGGGGGGATACAAGAGACCCAGTACTTC. Amino acids: CASSSIAGGIQETQYF.

The rearrangement uses TRBV7-2 and TRBJ1-1; possibly TRBD1 for D (5 bases). V lost 4 bases to trimming and J lost 0 bases, with 12 bases between them. The CDR3 consists of 15 residues. Germline CDR1 and CDR2: SGHTA and FQGNSA. The CDR3 here is CASSYIRALNTEAFF. In nucleotides, the CDR3 is TGTGCCAGCAGCTACATCAGGGCCTTGAACACTGAAGCTTTCTTT.

The rearrangement links TRBV4-3 to TRBJ1-1, with D possibly TRBD1 on 6 matching bases. The V gene lost 3 bases and the J gene lost 4 bases, with 18 bases spanning the gap. The CDR3 is made up of 16 amino acids. Per the germline V gene, CDR1 is LGHNA and CDR2 is YSLEER. This chain's CDR3 is CASSHALTGFVTEAFF. The CDR3 nucleotides are TGCGCCAGCAGCCACGCTCTCACAGGGTTTGTCACTGAAGCTTTCTTT.

The genes are TRBV19 and TRBJ2-6, with D perhaps matching TRBD2 (5 bases). The CDR3 is 15 amino acids. The germline V gene has CDR1 LNHDA and CDR2 SQIVND (reference sequence). The V end was cut by 5 bases, the J end by 2 bases, with 10 bases between. The CDR3 loop is CASSSGLAGANVLTF. The CDR3 bases are TGTGCCAGTAGTTCGGGGTTGGCTGGGGCCAACGTCCTGACTTTC.

In regard to this clone: This specimen includes other DNA sequences encoding the same CDR3. The gene calls are TRBV18 and TRBJ2-1, with TRBD1 matching 8 bases. This CDR3 is built from 14 residues. The germline CDR1 and CDR2 sequences are KGHSH and LQKENI. Trimming cost V 6 bases and J 3 bases; bases outside gene matches: 4. The CDR3 nucleotides are TGTGCCAGCTCGCAGACAGGGGTCTACAATGAGCAGTTCTTC. Translated: CASSQTGVYNEQFF. The complete variable domain, with remaining parts taken from reference TRBV18 and TRBJ2-1, reads NAGVMQNPRHLVRRRGQEARLRCSPMKGHSHVYWYRQLPEEGLKFMVYLQKENIIDESGMPKERFSAEFPKEGPSILRIQQVVRGDSAAYFCASSQTGVYNEQFFGPGTRLTVL.

The gene calls are TRBV4-1 and TRBJ1-4; D is ambiguous. CDR1 MGHRA and CDR2 YSYEKL come from the germline V gene. The V end was cut by 3 bases, the J end by 7 bases, with 18 bases between. The CDR3 loop spans 16 amino acids. CDR3 loop: CASSHEWEKVGEKLFF. CDR3 nucleotide sequence: TGCGCCAGCAGCCACGAATGGGAGAAGGTGGGTGAAAAACTGTTTTTT.